The 9 T cell receptor beta chains below all came from one sample that was sequenced in a study of control samples from healthy donors and cancer patients. Generated by immunoSEQ multiplex PCR, the TCRdb table keeps only in-frame clones and is missing some. This table has tens of thousands of clones, roughly 90% appearing once. What was sequenced was PBMCs. These receptors all stem from a man aged 35-49 years with colorectal cancer.

V is TRBV11-3 and J is TRBJ2-3; 10 bases are a match to TRBD2. The CDR3 extends over 16 amino acids. CDR1 is SGHNT and CDR2 is YENEEA in the germline V gene. With 6 bases clipped from V and 2 bases from J, the junction kept 8 bases outside the gene matches. As DNA, the CDR3 is TGTGCCAGCAGTCGTAGCGGGGGGCCCAACACAGATACGCAGTATTTT. Residues: CASSRSGGPNTDTQYF.

This chain uses TRBV4-1 with TRBJ2-5, with a tentative D call TRBD2 (5 bases). The CDR3 covers 13 residues. V lost 4 bases to trimming and J lost 3 bases, with 9 bases between them. Germline V gene data show CDR1 as MGHRA and CDR2 as YSYEKL. CDR3 sequence reads: CASSPDGEETQYF. The CDR3 DNA reads TGCGCCAGCAGCCCGGACGGGGAAGAGACCCAGTACTTC.

The chain has TRBV19 and TRBJ2-1; 10 bases agree with TRBD1. Germline V gene lookup returns CDR1 LNHDA and CDR2 SQIVND (reference sequence). This CDR3 is built from 16 residues. With 2 bases clipped from V and 6 bases from J, the junction kept 7 bases outside the gene matches. The CDR3 is CASSIRRQGASNEQFF. The CDR3 DNA follows: TGTGCCAGTAGTATAAGGAGACAGGGGGCTTCCAATGAGCAGTTCTTC.

The V and J genes are TRBV11-3 and TRBJ2-2, with D unresolved. Germline CDR1 reads SGHNT; CDR2 reads YENEEA. The CDR3 loop spans 13 amino acids. Trimming pared 1 base from V and 5 bases from J, leaving 5 bases between. CDR3 DNA: TGTGCCAGCAGCTTAGTCAGAACCGGGGAGCTGTTTTTT. Amino acid sequence: CASSLVRTGELFF.

The V and J genes are TRBV5-1 and TRBJ2-1; D is undetermined. Trimming removed 0 bases from V and 4 bases from J, with 11 bases in between. The germline CDR1 and CDR2 sequences are SGHRS and YFSETQ. CDR3 length: 15 residues. CDR3 sequence (DNA): TGCGCCAGCAGCTTGGCCGGTCAGGTTTACAATGAGCAGTTCTTC. This codes for CASSLAGQVYNEQFF.

In this sample, this clone turned up a few times. This chain uses TRBV15 with TRBJ2-1, with 13 bases fitting TRBD2. The CDR3 covers 16 residues. The germline V gene encodes CDR1 LNHNV and CDR2 YYDKDF (reference sequence). The V and J ends lost 5 bases and 6 bases, in that order; junction bases with no gene match: 7. As DNA, the CDR3 is TGTGCCACCAGCGAATTGGGACTAGCGGGGCTCAATGAGCAGTTCTTC. Amino acid sequence: CATSELGLAGLNEQFF.

The chain joins TRBV7-8 to TRBJ1-5; no firm D call. The CDR3 extends over 14 amino acids. Germline V gene lookup returns CDR1 SGHVS and CDR2 FQNEAQ. V was clipped by 3 bases and J by 1 base, with 7 bases between them. CDR3 sequence reads: CASSFEKSNQPQHF. The CDR3 coding sequence is TGTGCCAGCAGCTTTGAGAAGAGCAATCAGCCCCAGCATTTT.

This rearrangement joins TRBV11-3 to TRBJ2-5; a possible D gene is TRBD1 (5 bases). Trimming removed 6 bases at V and 4 bases at J, with 12 bases between. CDR1 and CDR2 from the germline V gene are SGHNT and YENEEA. The CDR3 is 13 amino acids. CDR3 in amino acids: CASSRQWGETQYF. As DNA, the CDR3 is TGTGCCAGCAGTAGACAGTGGGGAGAGACCCAGTACTTC.

V usage is TRBV6-5 and J usage is TRBJ1-6; tentatively, D is TRBD1 (5 bases). The CDR3 length is 14 residues. CDR1 MNHEY and CDR2 SVGAGI come from the germline V gene. Trimming removed 6 bases from V and 7 bases from J, with 13 bases in between. DNA of the CDR3: TGTGCCAGCAGCAACAGGCTAGGAAATTCACCCCTCCACTTT. It yields the protein CASSNRLGNSPLHF.